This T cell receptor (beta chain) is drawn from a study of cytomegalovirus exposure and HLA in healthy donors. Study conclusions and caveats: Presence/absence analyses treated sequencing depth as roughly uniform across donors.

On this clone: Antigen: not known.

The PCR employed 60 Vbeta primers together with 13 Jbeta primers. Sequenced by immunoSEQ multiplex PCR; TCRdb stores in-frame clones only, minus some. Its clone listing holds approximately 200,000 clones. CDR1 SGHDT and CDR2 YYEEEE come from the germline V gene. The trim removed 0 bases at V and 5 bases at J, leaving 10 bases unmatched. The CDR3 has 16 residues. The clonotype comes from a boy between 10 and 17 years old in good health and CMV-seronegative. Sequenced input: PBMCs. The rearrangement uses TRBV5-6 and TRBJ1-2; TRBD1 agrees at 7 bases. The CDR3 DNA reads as TGTGCCAGCAGCTTGGCCGACAGGGCAATCGGATATGGCTACACCTTC. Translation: CASSLADRAIGYGYTF.